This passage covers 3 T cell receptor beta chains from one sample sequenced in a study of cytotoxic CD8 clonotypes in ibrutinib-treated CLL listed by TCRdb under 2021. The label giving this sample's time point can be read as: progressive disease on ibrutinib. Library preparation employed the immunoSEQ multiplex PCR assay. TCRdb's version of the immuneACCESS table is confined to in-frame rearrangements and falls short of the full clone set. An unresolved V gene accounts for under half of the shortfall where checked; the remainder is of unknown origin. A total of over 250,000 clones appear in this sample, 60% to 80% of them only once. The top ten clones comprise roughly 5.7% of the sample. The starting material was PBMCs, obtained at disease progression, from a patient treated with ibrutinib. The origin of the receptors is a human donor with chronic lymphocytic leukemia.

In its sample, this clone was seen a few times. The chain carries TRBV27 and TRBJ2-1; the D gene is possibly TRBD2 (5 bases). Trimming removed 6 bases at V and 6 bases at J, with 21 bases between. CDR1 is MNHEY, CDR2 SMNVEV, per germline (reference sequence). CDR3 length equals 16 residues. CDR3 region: CASSPRRRGSFNEQFF. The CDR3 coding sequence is TGTGCCAGCAGCCCCCGACGCCGGGGATCGTTCAATGAGCAGTTCTTC.

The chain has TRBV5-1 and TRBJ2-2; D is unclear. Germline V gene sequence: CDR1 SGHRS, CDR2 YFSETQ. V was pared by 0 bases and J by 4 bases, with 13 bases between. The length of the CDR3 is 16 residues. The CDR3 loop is CASSLGGIGITGELFF. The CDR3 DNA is TGCGCCAGCAGCTTGGGGGGAATAGGGATCACCGGGGAGCTGTTTTTT.

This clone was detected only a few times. The CDR3, as DNA: TGCAGCGTTGCTACCCCTCCCTATGGCTACACCTTC. Amino acid sequence: CSVATPPYGYTF. J is TRBJ1-2 and V is TRBV29-1; D is ambiguous. CDR1 and CDR2 from the germline V gene are SQVTM and ANQGSEA. This CDR3 region has 12 residues. Deletions cut 4 bases from V and 4 bases from J, with 10 bases between.